Listed here are 9 T cell receptor beta chains from one sample, sequenced in a study of post-analysis software for immune sequencing data. Overall study findings and caveats: Included in a set of roughly five TRBV segments more frequent in patients than controls were TRBV5-6, TRBV5-1 and TRBV20-1.

These receptors have no known antigen. TCR beta libraries were prepared from cDNA with unique molecular identifiers. TCRdb reprocessed the PCR reads with MiXCR, giving one entry per CDR3 protein. This sample yields hundreds of thousands of distinct CDR3 sequences, of which around 27% are seen a single time; about 0.5% belongs to the top ten. The sequencing input was blood. The receptor set was obtained from a girl between 10 and 17 years old with multiple sclerosis.

This chain links TRBV20-1 with TRBJ2-7; 9 bases are a match to TRBD2. There are 14 residues in the CDR3. The junction had 8 bases not matched to a gene; V was cut back by 5 bases and J by 3 bases. CDR1 and CDR2 from the germline V gene are DFQATT and SNEGSKA (reference sequence). The CDR3 loop is CSALLAGDLYEQYF. CDR3 nucleotides: TGCAGTGCTTTATTAGCGGGAGACCTCTACGAGCAGTACTTC.

The gene calls are TRBV7-2 and TRBJ1-5; D not resolved. V was trimmed by 5 bases and J by 2 bases, leaving 10 bases between them. The germline V gene has CDR1 SGHTA and CDR2 FQGNSA. The CDR3 is 14 residues long. The CDR3 DNA follows: TGTGCCAGCAGCCCTCAATTGGGCAATCAGCCCCAGCATTTT. It translates to CASSPQLGNQPQHF.

The chain carries TRBV7-9 and TRBJ2-3; tentatively, D is TRBD1 or TRBD2 (5 bases each). Looked up from germline, CDR1 is SEHNR and CDR2 is FQNEAQ (reference sequence). The CDR3 has 17 residues. V lost 2 bases and J 6 bases, leaving 21 bases between the germline ends. The CDR3 region is CASSLLIRDERWDTQYF. CDR3 coding DNA: TGTGCCAGCAGCTTACTTATTAGGGACGAACGTTGGGATACGCAGTATTTT.

This clonotype has ten or more counts. This chain connects TRBV20-1 to TRBJ2-3, with 8 positions matching TRBD1. Germline V gene lookup returns CDR1 DFQATT and CDR2 SNEGSKA (reference sequence). There are 13 residues in the CDR3. V lost 3 bases and J lost 3; bases outside the gene matches: 2. DNA of the CDR3: TGCAGTGCTAGCGGACAGGGAACAGATACGCAGTATTTT. Encoded protein: CSASGQGTDTQYF.

The V gene is TRBV7-9, the J gene TRBJ2-2; TRBD1 is a possible D gene (6 bases). In germline, CDR1 is SEHNR, CDR2 FQNEAQ (reference sequence). V was cut by 5 bases and J by 6 bases, with 16 bases left in between. CDR3 length: 15 amino acids. In DNA, the CDR3 is TGTGCCAGCAGCCATCCGGGACACAGCTCCGGGGAGCTGTTTTTT. This codes for CASSHPGHSSGELFF.

This clonotype was seen just once. The chain employs TRBV7-9 and TRBJ2-1; 7 bases are shared with TRBD1. CDR1 is SEHNR and CDR2 is FQNEAQ in the germline V gene (reference sequence). The V segment lost 5 bases and the J segment 10 bases; nucleotides outside the gene matches: 8. The CDR3 loop spans 13 amino acids. The CDR3: CASSQRQQGEQFF. For the CDR3, the DNA is TGTGCCAGCAGCCAAAGGCAACAGGGGGAGCAGTTCTTC.

This clonotype was counted between two and nine times. This chain connects TRBV14 to TRBJ2-1; D may be TRBD2 (5 bases). The length of the CDR3 is 14 residues. The V end was cut by 1 base, the J end by 6 bases, with 10 bases between. CDR1 and CDR2 (germline): SGHDN, FVKESK. CDR3 bases: TGTGCCAGCAGCCAAGTGCCTAGCTCCAATGAGCAGTTCTTC. Translation gives CASSQVPSSNEQFF.

This chain joins TRBV6-1 and TRBJ1-4; no clear D. The CDR3 totals 14 residues. V lost 6 bases, J lost 0 bases, and 8 bases lay in between. The germline V gene encodes CDR1 MNHNS and CDR2 SASEGT. The CDR3 loop reads CASRYGATNEKLFF. CDR3 nucleotide sequence: TGTGCCAGCAGATACGGTGCAACTAATGAAAAACTGTTTTTT.

In this sample, this clonotype turned up a few times. This chain connects TRBV27 to TRBJ1-2, with D maybe TRBD1 (5 bases). The ends were cut back, 0 bases at V and 6 bases at J, with 17 bases in the middle. Germline V gene lookup returns CDR1 MNHEY and CDR2 SMNVEV (reference sequence). This CDR3 is 16 amino acids long. The DNA for the CDR3 is TGTGCCAGCAGTTTATCGGGAAATTCGGGGGGTCATGGCTACACCTTC. Its translation is CASSLSGNSGGHGYTF.